This is a list of T cell receptor beta chains from one sample in a study of blood T cells in healthy people across ages. TCRdb re-called the 5' RACE reads with MiXCR, one entry per CDR3 protein. The data contain some 1.6 million distinct CDR3 sequences, around 35% of them singletons. Sequenced input: blood. The source of these receptors is a woman younger than 45 in good health. CDR3s include the opening cysteine and the closing phenylalanine or tryptophan. Fields, in order: D gene, V gene, J gene, clone size, CDR3 protein, CDR3 DNA. A D gene is named only where the DNA matches it firmly. A row's size may be missing; if present it is once, few, many or a size class.

d_call: TRBD2; v_call: TRBV6-1; j_call: TRBJ2-1; clone_size: -; cdr3_aa: CASSEVMGLVEQFF; cdr3_nt: TGTGCCAGCAGTGAAGTGATGGGACTAGTTGAGCAGTTCTTC
d_call: -; v_call: TRBV5-1; j_call: TRBJ1-4; clone_size: -; cdr3_aa: CASSWRTGKGEKLFF; cdr3_nt: TGCGCCAGCAGCTGGCGAACAGGAAAGGGTGAAAAACTGTTTTTT
d_call: -; v_call: TRBV20-1; j_call: TRBJ1-1; clone_size: many; cdr3_aa: CSAPGETEAFF; cdr3_nt: TGCAGTGCTCCCGGGGAGACTGAAGCTTTCTTT
d_call: -; v_call: TRBV13; j_call: TRBJ1-2; clone_size: few; cdr3_aa: CASTPKGGGLGYTF; cdr3_nt: TGTGCCAGCACCCCCAAGGGAGGGGGTTTAGGCTACACCTTC
d_call: -; v_call: TRBV5-1; j_call: TRBJ1-1; clone_size: many; cdr3_aa: CASSSSGQNTEAFF; cdr3_nt: TGCGCCAGCAGCTCGTCCGGGCAGAACACTGAAGCTTTCTTT
d_call: TRBD1; v_call: TRBV6-1; j_call: TRBJ2-1; clone_size: -; cdr3_aa: CASSDGDRRSEQFF; cdr3_nt: TGTGCCAGCAGTGATGGGGACAGGAGAAGTGAGCAGTTCTTC
d_call: TRBD2; v_call: TRBV27; j_call: TRBJ2-4; clone_size: -; cdr3_aa: CASSLSSAGGPGRNIQYF; cdr3_nt: TGTGCCAGCAGTTTATCGTCGGCGGGAGGGCCGGGGAGAAACATTCAGTACTTC
d_call: -; v_call: TRBV10-3; j_call: TRBJ2-1; clone_size: few; cdr3_aa: CAISGAISYNEQFF; cdr3_nt: TGTGCCATCTCAGGGGCCATTTCGTACAATGAGCAGTTCTTC
d_call: -; v_call: TRBV9; j_call: TRBJ2-4; clone_size: -; cdr3_aa: CASSVEPGGIQYF; cdr3_nt: TGTGCCAGCAGCGTAGAGCCGGGTGGTATTCAGTACTTC
d_call: -; v_call: TRBV7-2; j_call: TRBJ2-3; clone_size: few; cdr3_aa: CASSLGGFRDRDVDTQYF; cdr3_nt: TGTGCCAGCAGCTTAGGAGGTTTTAGGGACCGCGACGTTGATACGCAGTATTTT
d_call: TRBD1; v_call: TRBV28; j_call: TRBJ2-7; clone_size: -; cdr3_aa: CASSLFPQGATEQYF; cdr3_nt: TGTGCCAGCAGTTTATTCCCCCAGGGGGCGACCGAGCAGTACTTC
d_call: -; v_call: TRBV28; j_call: TRBJ2-5; clone_size: -; cdr3_aa: CASSLWGNTLWEQYF; cdr3_nt: TGTGCCAGCAGTTTATGGGGCAACACCCTATGGGAGCAGTACTTC
d_call: TRBD2; v_call: TRBV30; j_call: TRBJ2-5; clone_size: -; cdr3_aa: CAWSATRTSGVQETQYF; cdr3_nt: TGTGCCTGGAGTGCCACTCGGACTAGCGGGGTCCAAGAGACCCAGTACTTC
d_call: -; v_call: TRBV5-4; j_call: TRBJ2-3; clone_size: -; cdr3_aa: CASSSSAKSGDTQYF; cdr3_nt: TGTGCCAGCAGCTCTAGCGCCAAGTCCGGAGATACGCAGTATTTT
d_call: -; v_call: TRBV4-1; j_call: TRBJ1-1; clone_size: -; cdr3_aa: CASSQRPYTEAFF; cdr3_nt: TGCGCCAGCAGCCAAAGGCCCTACACTGAAGCTTTCTTT
d_call: -; v_call: TRBV12-3/TRBV12-4; j_call: TRBJ1-1; clone_size: -; cdr3_aa: CASRMRDEAFF; cdr3_nt: TGTGCCAGCAGGATGAGAGATGAAGCTTTCTTT
d_call: TRBD1; v_call: TRBV4-1; j_call: TRBJ1-2; clone_size: few; cdr3_aa: CASSPLTGDRYGYTF; cdr3_nt: TGCGCCAGCAGCCCGTTGACAGGGGACCGCTATGGCTACACCTTC
d_call: TRBD1; v_call: TRBV7-9; j_call: TRBJ2-7; clone_size: -; cdr3_aa: CASSLVGQGKAEQYF; cdr3_nt: TGTGCCAGCAGCTTAGTCGGACAGGGTAAGGCCGAGCAGTACTTC
d_call: -; v_call: TRBV7-9; j_call: TRBJ1-4; clone_size: once; cdr3_aa: CASSVWGTNEKLFF; cdr3_nt: TGTGCCAGCAGCGTCTGGGGTACTAATGAAAAACTGTTTTTT
d_call: TRBD2; v_call: TRBV5-1; j_call: TRBJ2-1; clone_size: few; cdr3_aa: CASSLGGLKGRVFNEQFF; cdr3_nt: TGCGCCAGCAGCTTGGGAGGTTTAAAAGGGAGGGTTTTCAATGAGCAGTTCTTC
d_call: TRBD2; v_call: TRBV29-1; j_call: TRBJ2-5; clone_size: many; cdr3_aa: CSVPRGGEETQYF; cdr3_nt: TGCAGCGTTCCGCGCGGGGGGGAAGAGACCCAGTACTTC
d_call: TRBD2; v_call: TRBV4-1; j_call: TRBJ2-3; clone_size: -; cdr3_aa: CASSQALTGTSGRKADTQYF; cdr3_nt: TGCGCCAGCAGCCAAGCCCTGACAGGGACTAGCGGGAGAAAAGCAGATACGCAGTATTTT
d_call: TRBD1; v_call: TRBV12-3/TRBV12-4; j_call: TRBJ2-3; clone_size: -; cdr3_aa: CASSHRGRGQADTQYF; cdr3_nt: TGTGCCAGCAGCCACAGGGGCAGGGGGCAGGCAGATACGCAGTATTTT
d_call: -; v_call: TRBV3-1; j_call: TRBJ2-1; clone_size: -; cdr3_aa: CASSPEALSYNEQFF; cdr3_nt: TGTGCCAGCAGCCCCGAAGCGCTCTCCTACAATGAGCAGTTCTTC
d_call: -; v_call: TRBV7-9; j_call: TRBJ1-2; clone_size: -; cdr3_aa: CAGSLGGPGIGYGYTF; cdr3_nt: TGTGCCGGCAGCTTAGGCGGACCGGGAATCGGCTATGGCTACACCTTC
d_call: TRBD1; v_call: TRBV18; j_call: TRBJ2-5; clone_size: -; cdr3_aa: CASSPDRRREETQYF; cdr3_nt: TGTGCCAGCTCACCGGACAGGAGGCGAGAAGAGACCCAGTACTTC
d_call: -; v_call: TRBV10-3; j_call: TRBJ2-1; clone_size: -; cdr3_aa: CAISGQETYNEQFF; cdr3_nt: TGTGCCATCAGTGGACAGGAAACCTACAATGAGCAGTTCTTC
d_call: TRBD2; v_call: TRBV10-3; j_call: TRBJ2-3; clone_size: -; cdr3_aa: CAIRRGDTNTDTRYF; cdr3_nt: TGTGCCATCAGGCGGGGGGACACCAACACAGATACGCGGTATTTT
d_call: -; v_call: TRBV13; j_call: TRBJ2-1; clone_size: medium-sized; cdr3_aa: CASSPLGGADEQFF; cdr3_nt: TGTGCCAGCAGCCCACTAGGGGGGGCAGATGAGCAGTTCTTC
d_call: TRBD2; v_call: TRBV5-1; j_call: TRBJ2-7; clone_size: -; cdr3_aa: CASSSSGGTPYEQYF; cdr3_nt: TGCGCCAGCAGCTCTAGCGGGGGGACCCCCTACGAGCAGTACTTC
d_call: -; v_call: TRBV5-1; j_call: TRBJ2-2; clone_size: many; cdr3_aa: CASSSATGFITGELFF; cdr3_nt: TGCGCCAGCAGCTCCGCGACAGGATTTATCACCGGGGAGCTGTTTTTT
d_call: TRBD2; v_call: TRBV11-2; j_call: TRBJ2-5; clone_size: few; cdr3_aa: CASSRTSGHETQYF; cdr3_nt: TGTGCCAGCAGCAGAACTAGCGGGCACGAGACCCAGTACTTC
d_call: -; v_call: TRBV7-9; j_call: TRBJ2-3; clone_size: -; cdr3_aa: CASSFNGQSDTQYF; cdr3_nt: TGTGCCAGCAGCTTCAACGGACAGTCAGATACGCAGTATTTT
d_call: TRBD2; v_call: TRBV29-1; j_call: TRBJ2-3; clone_size: -; cdr3_aa: CSVDGGGARTTTRYF; cdr3_nt: TGCAGCGTTGATGGCGGGGGGGCCCGTACCACTACGCGGTATTTT
d_call: -; v_call: TRBV21-1; j_call: TRBJ2-3; clone_size: few; cdr3_aa: CASSKAPQGQFCTDTQYF; cdr3_nt: TGTGCCAGCAGCAAAGCCCCCCAGGGACAGTTCTGCACAGATACGCAGTATTTT
d_call: TRBD2; v_call: TRBV20-1; j_call: TRBJ2-1; clone_size: -; cdr3_aa: CSARGVAGTGEQFF; cdr3_nt: TGCAGTGCTAGGGGGGTAGCGGGGACTGGTGAGCAGTTCTTC
d_call: TRBD1; v_call: TRBV3-1; j_call: TRBJ1-4; clone_size: -; cdr3_aa: CASRLQGTTNEKRFF; cdr3_nt: TGTGCCAGCCGATTACAGGGGACAACTAATGAAAAACGGTTTTTT
d_call: TRBD2; v_call: TRBV28; j_call: TRBJ2-1; clone_size: few; cdr3_aa: CASSTSGRWDEQFF; cdr3_nt: TGTGCCAGCAGTACTAGCGGGAGGTGGGATGAGCAGTTCTTC